Following are 32 T cell receptor beta chains from one sample sequenced in a study of blood T cell repertoires in COVID-19. Profiling relied on immunoSEQ multiplex PCR, and the TCRdb table lists in-frame clones only, not all of them. Altogether about 270,000 clones are present, approximately 90% being singletons, with the ten largest covering about 2.1%. Sequencing was performed on PBMCs or T cells enriched from blood (not recorded which). Receptors were obtained from a woman in her forties with acute COVID-19.

The chain has TRBV27 and TRBJ2-7; TRBD2 matches at 9 bases. The junction had 9 bases not matched to a gene; V was cut back by 5 bases and J by 7 bases. There are 14 residues in the CDR3. Per the germline V gene, CDR1 is MNHEY and CDR2 is SMNVEV (reference sequence). The CDR3 DNA reads TGTGCCAGCAGTCCAATCGGGACTAGCAATGAGCAGTACTTC. It specifies CASSPIGTSNEQYF.

The V and J genes are TRBV11-3 and TRBJ2-4; TRBD2 might be the D (6 bases). Germline V lookup: CDR1 SGHNT, CDR2 YENEEA. The CDR3 loop spans 15 amino acids. Trimming cost V 2 bases and J 5 bases, with 13 bases left between them. The CDR3 region has the DNA TGTGCCAGCAGCTTATCCTCAGGCGGGGAAAACATTCAGTACTTC. Its protein product is CASSLSSGGENIQYF.

The chain has TRBV28 and TRBJ2-1; 8 bases are a match to TRBD1. Germline loops: CDR1 MDHEN, CDR2 SYDVKM. The CDR3 spans 12 residues. J lost 12 bases, V lost 5 bases, and 6 bases had no gene match. The CDR3 sequence: CASSLDRAGQFF. In DNA, the CDR3 is TGTGCCAGCAGTCTGGACAGGGCCGGGCAGTTCTTC.

V and J are TRBV28 and TRBJ2-5; D not resolved. Trimming took 9 bases from V and 5 from J, leaving 10 bases between them. Germline V lookup: CDR1 MDHEN, CDR2 SYDVKM. The CDR3 extends over 11 amino acids. The CDR3 bases are TGTGCCAGTGCGGTGCGGGAGACCCAGTACTTC. Residues: CASAVRETQYF.

The CDR3 nucleotides are TGTGCCAGCAGCTTAGAGATGGGAACAGGGTACTTAGGCTCCTACAATGAGCAGTTCTTC. The encoded protein is CASSLEMGTGYLGSYNEQFF. The chain couples TRBV7-8 to TRBJ2-1; D is possibly TRBD1 (6 bases). This CDR3 is 20 amino acids long. Germline V gene data show CDR1 as SGHVS and CDR2 as FQNEAQ. The germline V and J ends were trimmed by 1 base and 0 bases, with 22 bases remaining between them.

The chain couples TRBV9 to TRBJ2-3; D remains unclear. In germline, CDR1 is SGDLS, CDR2 YYNGEE. The CDR3 sequence is 16 residues long. The V end lost 2 bases, the J end lost 2 bases, and 15 bases lay between the germline ends. The chain's CDR3 is CASSVRNSPTTDTQYF. DNA for the CDR3: TGTGCCAGCAGCGTTCGAAACTCCCCTACCACAGATACGCAGTATTTT.

This clone is a singleton in its sample. The gene calls are TRBV7-2 and TRBJ2-3, with 13 bases identical to TRBD2. CDR1 SGHTA and CDR2 FQGNSA come from the germline V gene. This CDR3 comprises 16 residues. V shed 4 bases, J shed 5 bases, and the junction held 6 bases outside the gene matches. The CDR3 sequence: CASSSGLAGVIDTQYF. CDR3 bases: TGTGCCAGCAGCTCAGGACTAGCGGGAGTCATAGATACGCAGTATTTT.

The rearrangement uses TRBV4-2 and TRBJ2-1, with 9 bases aligning to TRBD2. J was trimmed by 2 bases and V by 0 bases; bases with no gene match: 5. The germline gives CDR1 LGHNA, CDR2 YNFKEQ. The CDR3 is 17 residues long. CDR3 amino acids: CASSQEPLAGPYNEQFF. Here the CDR3 DNA reads TGTGCCAGCAGCCAAGAGCCGCTAGCGGGACCCTACAATGAGCAGTTCTTC.

This clone was seen just once. V gene TRBV19 combines with J gene TRBJ2-3; 14 bases fit TRBD2. This CDR3 contains 19 residues. CDR1 and CDR2 (germline): LNHDA, SQIVND (reference sequence). J was trimmed by 0 bases and V by 0 bases; bases with no gene match: 5. The CDR3 sequence: CASSIDRTSGRTSTDTQYF. For the CDR3, the DNA is TGTGCCAGTAGTATAGATCGGACTAGCGGGAGGACTAGCACAGATACGCAGTATTTT.

The chain carries TRBV4-2 and TRBJ2-1; D is uncertain. The CDR3 is 15 amino acids. Germline CDR1 is LGHNA and CDR2 is YNFKEQ. V lost 7 bases and J 4 bases, leaving 17 bases between the germline ends. CDR3 nucleotides: TGTGCCAGCACCCCCACTGCAAATACGTACAATGAGCAGTTCTTC. It is translated as CASTPTANTYNEQFF.

The chain uses TRBV27 and TRBJ2-5; TRBD1 is a possible D gene (6 bases). V shed 5 bases and J shed 7 bases, with 14 bases lying between them. This CDR3 is built from 13 residues. Germline V gene sequence: CDR1 MNHEY, CDR2 SMNVEV (reference sequence). The CDR3 coding sequence is TGTGCCAGCAGTGAGGGGGATGACCTGACCCAGTACTTC. Its translation: CASSEGDDLTQYF.

The chain recombines TRBV27 with TRBJ2-7; TRBD1 matches at 9 bases. After removal of 3 bases from V and 8 bases from J, the junction contained 5 bases not matched to a gene. This CDR3 has 13 amino acids. CDR1 is MNHEY and CDR2 is SMNVEV in the germline V gene (reference sequence). The CDR3 loop reads CASSFRTGAKQYF. The CDR3 coding sequence is TGTGCCAGCAGTTTCAGGACAGGGGCCAAGCAGTACTTC.

This sequence joins TRBV20-1 and TRBJ2-3; 10 bases line up with TRBD1. Per the germline V gene, CDR1 is DFQATT and CDR2 is SNEGSKA (reference sequence). This CDR3 has 14 residues. Trimming cost V 3 bases and J 7 bases; bases outside gene matches: 7. CDR3 region: CSASRQGAWNTQYF. For the CDR3, the DNA is TGCAGTGCTAGTCGACAGGGGGCATGGAATACGCAGTATTTT.

The CDR3 coding sequence is TGTGCCACCAGCGGCCGATCTTTCAGCGGGAGGGGTGGAGATACGCAGTATTTT. Its translation: CATSGRSFSGRGGDTQYF. The J gene is TRBJ2-3, the V gene TRBV15; 10 bases match TRBD2. The CDR3 contains 18 residues. Looked up from germline, CDR1 is LNHNV and CDR2 is YYDKDF (reference sequence). V shed 5 bases, J shed 5 bases, and the junction held 16 bases outside the gene matches. Full variable domain (outside the CDR3, taken from reference TRBV15 and TRBJ2-3): DAMVIQNPRYQVTQFGKPVTLSCSQTLNHNVMYWYQQKSSQAPKLLFHYYDKDFNNEADTPDNFQSRRPNTSFCFLDIRSPGLGDTAMYLCATSGRSFSGRGGDTQYFGPGTRLTVL.

As concerns this clone: Distinct nucleotide sequences in the sample also encode this CDR3. The chain couples TRBV11-2 to TRBJ2-7, with no clear D. Germline CDR1 SGHAT, CDR2 FQNNGV. The CDR3 is made up of 11 amino acids. V was clipped by 5 bases and J by 2 bases, with 4 bases between them. For the CDR3, the DNA is TGTGCCAGCAGCCCCGCCTACGAGCAGTACTTC. Its protein product is CASSPAYEQYF.

V usage is TRBV19 and J usage is TRBJ2-3, with D uncertain. From germline, CDR1 is LNHDA and CDR2 SQIVND (reference sequence). This CDR3 region has 13 residues. The V and J ends lost 6 bases and 5 bases respectively, with 12 bases between them. This CDR3 reads CASRARVQDTQYF. CDR3 nucleotide sequence: TGTGCCAGTAGGGCCCGGGTTCAAGATACGCAGTATTTT.

The chain links TRBV7-2 to TRBJ2-2, with TRBD2 matching over 8 bases. The V gene end was trimmed by 1 base and the J gene end by 5 bases; junction bases not matched to a gene: 6. Looked up from germline, CDR1 is SGHTA and CDR2 is FQGNSA. The CDR3 length is 16 residues. Here the CDR3 reads CASSLVVGGATGELFF. Written as DNA, the CDR3 is TGTGCCAGCAGCTTAGTGGTCGGGGGGGCAACCGGGGAGCTGTTTTTT.

This chain joins TRBV12-3 or TRBV12-4 and TRBJ2-1; D may be TRBD1 (5 bases). This CDR3 contains 13 residues. V lost 7 bases and J lost 8, with 15 bases in between. The DNA of the CDR3 is TGTGCCAGCAAAGGGGCCCTACGCGATGAGCAGTTCTTC. Translating gives CASKGALRDEQFF.

The chain uses TRBV2 and TRBJ2-7; possible D gene TRBD1, 5 bases. Trimming cost V 7 bases and J 5 bases, with 18 bases left between them. The CDR3 has 14 residues. Germline-derived CDR1 and CDR2 are SNHLY and FYNNEI. CDR3 protein: CASNSGQGRDEQYF. The DNA of the CDR3 is TGTGCCAGCAATTCAGGCCAGGGAAGAGACGAGCAGTACTTC.

The table lists this clone with a count of one. V gene TRBV7-2 combines with J gene TRBJ2-1, with 12 bases identical to TRBD2. The CDR3 is made up of 14 amino acids. Looked up from germline, CDR1 is SGHTA and CDR2 is FQGNSA. Trimming removed 6 bases from V and 7 bases from J; junction bases left unmatched: 4. The CDR3 protein is CASSYLAGGNEQFF. The CDR3 DNA reads TGTGCCAGCAGTTACCTAGCGGGGGGGAATGAGCAGTTCTTC. The whole variable domain, remainder taken from reference TRBV7-2 and TRBJ2-1, is GAGVSQSPSNKVTEKGKDVELRCDPISGHTALYWYRQSLGQGLEFLIYFQGNSAPDKSGLPSDRFSAERTGGSVSTLTIQRTQQEDSAVYLCASSYLAGGNEQFFGPGTRLTVL.

The chain couples TRBV5-1 to TRBJ2-1, with 7 bases lining up with TRBD1. The J segment lost 3 bases and the V segment lost 0 bases, leaving 6 bases of the junction unmatched. The CDR3 runs to 16 residues. Germline V gene lookup returns CDR1 SGHRS and CDR2 YFSETQ. The CDR3: CASSLDKGAGYNEQFF. CDR3 sequence (DNA): TGCGCCAGCAGCTTGGATAAGGGGGCTGGCTACAATGAGCAGTTCTTC. The entire variable domain, with the rest obtained from reference TRBV5-1 and TRBJ2-1, is as follows: KAGVTQTPRYLIKTRGQQVTLSCSPISGHRSVSWYQQTPGQGLQFLFEYFSETQRNKGNFPGRFSGRQFSNSRSEMNVSTLELGDSALYLCASSLDKGAGYNEQFFGPGTRLTVL.

The chain carries TRBV7-2 and TRBJ2-7; 9 bases align to TRBD2. The CDR3 has 16 amino acids. Germline trimming cut 2 bases from V and 6 bases from J; bases unmatched to any gene: 11. CDR1 SGHTA and CDR2 FQGNSA come from the germline V gene. The CDR3 loop reads CASSLRGPTSGGEQYF. CDR3 nucleotides: TGTGCCAGCAGCTTAAGAGGCCCGACTAGCGGAGGCGAGCAGTACTTC.

The chain employs TRBV5-4 and TRBJ1-1, with D uncertain. V lost 0 bases to trimming and J lost 4 bases, with 16 bases between them. There are 16 residues in the CDR3. Germline V gene lookup returns CDR1 SGHNT and CDR2 YYREEE (reference sequence). CDR3 sequence (DNA): TGTGCCAGCAGCTTGGGAGGTGGAGCCTATGGCACTGAAGCTTTCTTT. Protein: CASSLGGGAYGTEAFF.

V is TRBV18 and J is TRBJ1-5, with TRBD1 matching 10 bases. Unmatched junction bases numbered 0, after V lost 2 bases and J lost 2 bases. The CDR3 length is 15 residues. Per the germline V gene, CDR1 is KGHSH and CDR2 is LQKENI. This CDR3 is CASSPGTGGNQPQHF. The CDR3 bases are TGTGCCAGCTCACCAGGGACAGGGGGCAATCAGCCCCAGCATTTT.

This rearrangement joins TRBV30 to TRBJ1-3, with D uncertain. The CDR3 runs 12 residues. The V end lost 5 bases, the J end lost 0 bases, and 5 bases lay between the germline ends. Germline V gene sequence: CDR1 GTSNPN, CDR2 SVGIG (reference sequence). The CDR3 region is CAWCYSGNTIYF. CDR3 nucleotide sequence: TGTGCCTGGTGTTACTCTGGAAACACCATATATTTT.

The chain recombines TRBV11-2 with TRBJ1-2; D unclear. The CDR3 contains 12 residues. Deletions cut 6 bases from V and 5 bases from J, with 10 bases between. Germline V gene sequence: CDR1 SGHAT, CDR2 FQNNGV. CDR3 nucleotide sequence: TGTGCCAGCAGTATCTCGGGGTATGGCTACACCTTC. Translation gives CASSISGYGYTF. The whole variable domain, filled in from reference TRBV11-2 and TRBJ1-2, reads EAGVAQSPRYKIIEKRQSVAFWCNPISGHATLYWYQQILGQGPKLLIQFQNNGVVDDSQLPKDRFSAERLKGVDSTLKIQPAKLEDSAVYLCASSISGYGYTFGSGTRLTVV.

CDR3 protein: CASSPQGTGAYNEQFF. CDR3 nucleotide sequence: TGTGCCAGCAGCCCCCAAGGGACAGGGGCCTACAATGAGCAGTTCTTC. This chain connects TRBV11-3 to TRBJ2-1, with TRBD1 matching 10 bases. CDR3 size: 16 residues. With 5 bases clipped from V and 2 bases from J, the junction kept 6 bases outside the gene matches. Germline CDR1 is SGHNT and CDR2 is YENEEA.

The CDR3 here is CASSLDGQLTFNEQFF. CDR3 coding DNA: TGCGCCAGCAGCTTGGATGGACAGCTGACATTCAATGAGCAGTTCTTC. The V call is TRBV5-1, the J call TRBJ2-1; D possibly corresponds to TRBD1 (6 bases). CDR1 is SGHRS and CDR2 is YFSETQ in the germline V gene. V lost 0 bases and J 6 bases, leaving 16 bases between the germline ends. The CDR3 length is 16 residues.

About this clone: Other nucleotide sequences from this sample produce the same CDR3. This chain uses TRBV11-3 with TRBJ2-3, with 7 bases aligning to TRBD2. The V segment lost 1 base and the J segment 2 bases; nucleotides outside the gene matches: 0. In germline, CDR1 is SGHNT, CDR2 YENEEA. This CDR3 is 14 amino acids long. CDR3 nucleotide sequence: TGTGCCAGCAGCTTAGGACTAGCCACAGATACGCAGTATTTT. Amino acid sequence: CASSLGLATDTQYF.

The chain uses TRBV5-1 and TRBJ2-7; TRBD2 agrees at 14 bases. In germline, CDR1 is SGHRS, CDR2 YFSETQ. Trimming at V came to 0 bases and at J to 0 bases, leaving 5 bases not matched to a gene. This CDR3 spans 18 amino acids. Here the CDR3 reads CASSLAWTSGRSSYEQYF. In DNA form, the CDR3 reads TGCGCCAGCAGCTTGGCCTGGACTAGCGGGAGGAGCTCCTACGAGCAGTACTTC.

This chain joins TRBV30 and TRBJ2-7; 7 bases agree with TRBD1. This CDR3 contains 17 residues. The V gene end was trimmed by 0 bases and the J gene end by 5 bases; junction bases not matched to a gene: 16. The germline V gene has CDR1 GTSNPN and CDR2 SVGIG (reference sequence). CDR3 in amino acids: CAWSVRSLMTGNHEQYF. The DNA for the CDR3 is TGTGCCTGGAGTGTTAGGTCGTTAATGACAGGGAACCACGAGCAGTACTTC.

The chain recombines TRBV19 with TRBJ2-3; TRBD2 aligns across 7 bases. The V gene's germline CDR1 is LNHDA and CDR2 SQIVND (reference sequence). Trimming at V came to 2 bases and at J to 4 bases, leaving 9 bases not matched to a gene. The CDR3 loop spans 16 amino acids. CDR3 residues: CASSISGRIRADTQYF. The CDR3 nucleotides read TGTGCCAGTAGTATATCCGGGAGGATAAGGGCAGATACGCAGTATTTT.